The subject of this entry is one TCR beta chain. No cognate antigen has been identified for it. No base quality values were provided; no much bigger clone lies one nucleotide off. V is reduced by 6 bases and J by 5 bases, leaving a spacing of 15 bases between them. The germline V gene specifies KGHDR as CDR1 and SFDVKD as CDR2. CDR3 length: 15 amino acids, cysteine to phenylalanine. Only CDR3 DNA remains: 45 bases, in frame from the first base. The CDR3 regions of human TCRbeta chains were analyzed by immunosequencing. The original methods were these. TCRs in the repertoires were matched against a reference library of SARS-CoV-2-specific TCRs that had been generated with the MIRA antigen-specificity platform. Breadth was defined as the fraction of unique TCRs that were SARS-CoV-2-associated. Depth was defined as the fraction of total T cells that were SARS-CoV-2-associated. Using the MIRA data, each spike-specific TCR was assigned both to the spike region to which the TCR was reactive and to a CD4 or CD8 class. Log10-transformed breadth and depth values were compared by one-way ANOVA with Sidak's multiple comparisons tests. Imported from immuneACCESS, the table was reduced by TCRdb to in-frame sequences with V and J called. These copies leave out some clones; in studies compared against another copy, an unresolved V gene accounts for under half, and the cause of the remainder is not known. V, J and clone size derive from that table, while D and trimming were established from the DNA sequence. The sample records roughly 84,000 clones, approximately 88% of which are singletons. The ten largest clones represent 11% of the sample.

This sample is drawn from a study of T cell responses to AZD1222 COVID-19 vaccine (dated by TCRdb to about 2021). Concerning the study at large: TCR sequencing covered 233 trial participants: 200 to 220 given two doses of AZD1222 and 26 given two doses of MenACWY control vaccine. Trial participants were enrolled by age into subgroups of 18-55, 56-69 and 70-plus years, and around 140, 26 and 57 TCR-sequenced participants, respectively, were included in these subgroups. Beyond this particular receptor, the publication reports: Because no day 14 peak-response samples were available, the repertoires could be characterized only after the peak T cell response. Only a handful of AZD1222 recipients were SARS-CoV-2 seropositive at baseline, limiting conclusions about previously exposed vaccinees. The vaccine-associated CD4 TCRs covered the entire spike protein, and the dominant responses fell in regions 160-218 and 743-854. Reportedly, close to half of the unique spike-specific TCRs recognized epitopes lying outside the regions that are mutated in the B.1.351 and B.1.1.7 variants. The 56-69-year group was small, and its depth increase did not reach significance, likely because of low power. After two AZD1222 doses, spike-specific TCR breadth and depth were significantly higher than at day 0 and than in MenACWY recipients. Participants were mostly white British and included more females than males, and it was suggested by the authors that clonal diversity may have been underestimated.

The sample's time point label is to be understood as: about 28 days (+/-7) after the second vaccine dose. AZD1222 recipients whose second dose came at about 4 weeks and those whose second dose came at about 12 weeks were combined into one group, since spike-specific TCR depth and breadth did not differ between the two schedules. Samples from vaccinated people were obtained from the UK trials COV001 and COV002, which included a single-blind randomized controlled phase 2/3 trial of AZD1222 (ChAdOx1 nCoV-19) in healthy adults. Trial participant PBMC samples were collected at day 0 and day 28 after the second dose for TCRbeta chain sequencing.

This sequence was found in an adult who received the AZD1222 COVID-19 vaccine. The V and J segments used are TRBV24-1 and TRBJ2-2, with the D gene possibly TRBD1 or TRBD2, each one fitting 5 bases. The source was peripheral blood, collected 28 days after the second AZD1222 dose. CDR3 loop: CATSSQGRGTGELFF. The nucleotide sequence is given as TGTGCCACCAGTTCTCAGGGACGTGGGACCGGGGAGCTGTTTTTT.